The 23 T cell receptor beta chains presented below share a single source sample, sequenced in a study of T cell changes during pregnancy in multiple sclerosis. Produced via immunoSEQ multiplex PCR; TCRdb's table is partial and in-frame only. The sample yields some 60,000 clones, about nine tenths seen once. This material consisted of peripheral blood, taken in the first trimester of pregnancy. The source of these receptors is a female donor in good health, enrolled as a control in a pregnancy study.

The chain carries TRBV28 and TRBJ1-2; tentatively, D is TRBD1 (5 bases). V lost 4 bases, J lost 3 bases, and 27 bases lay in between. Germline V gene sequence: CDR1 MDHEN, CDR2 SYDVKM. This CDR3 has 19 residues. This CDR3 reads CASSSRPRNLRVWYYGYTF. CDR3 in DNA: TGTGCCAGCAGTTCCAGACCACGAAACCTCAGGGTCTGGTACTATGGCTACACCTTC.

This clone occurred once. The chain combines TRBV19 with TRBJ2-1; unclear D gene. V was clipped by 0 bases and J by 6 bases, with 3 bases between them. This CDR3 spans 12 amino acids. CDR1 is LNHDA, CDR2 SQIVND, per germline (reference sequence). CDR3 bases: TGTGCCAGTAGTATAGACCTCAATGAGCAGTTCTTC. Translating it yields CASSIDLNEQFF.

The rearrangement uses TRBV4-1 and TRBJ2-2, with D possibly matching TRBD2 (5 bases). Germline loops: CDR1 MGHRA, CDR2 YSYEKL. The CDR3 runs 15 residues. Trimming left V 1 base short and J 6 bases short, with 12 bases between. The CDR3 protein is CASSQGLRGSGELFF. Written as DNA, the CDR3 is TGCGCCAGCAGCCAAGGCTTGCGAGGGTCCGGGGAGCTGTTTTTT.

This chain links TRBV12-2 with TRBJ2-7; TRBD1 is the table's D call, not checked against the DNA. TRBV12-2 is given as a pseudogene. There are 18 residues in the CDR3. The CDR3 DNA reads as TGTGCAAGTCGCTTAGCGAACTCAAGGACAGGGTCGTCGTACGAGCAGTACTTC. Amino acids: CASRLANSRTGSSYEQYF.

The J gene is TRBJ2-3, the V gene TRBV5-6, with 13 bases fitting TRBD2. CDR3 size: 17 residues. Germline V CDR1 and CDR2: SGHDT, YYEEEE. Losses at the gene ends were 4 bases for V and 9 bases for J; bases not matched to a gene: 14. This CDR3 reads CASSLETSGGPVRTQYF. Here the CDR3 DNA reads TGTGCCAGCAGCCTTGAGACTAGCGGGGGGCCCGTTAGAACGCAGTATTTT. Drawing the rest from reference TRBV5-6 and TRBJ2-3, the complete variable domain is DAGVTQSPTHLIKTRGQQVTLRCSPKSGHDTVSWYQQALGQGPQFIFQYYEEEERQRGNFPDRFSGHQFPNYSSELNVNALLLGDSALYLCASSLETSGGPVRTQYFGPGTRLTVL.

The V gene is TRBV5-3, the J gene TRBJ2-7; D not certain. TRBV5-3 is an open reading frame whose function is uncertain. The V gene lost 7 bases and the J gene lost 7 bases, with 15 bases spanning the gap. CDR3 length: 12 amino acids. Here the CDR3 DNA reads TGTGCCAGACCGCCAGTAGCTGGGGAGCAGTACTTC. This sequence encodes CARPPVAGEQYF.

The chain recombines TRBV6-1 with TRBJ1-2, with D possibly matching TRBD1 (5 bases). The CDR3 runs to 16 residues. The V end was cut by 0 bases, the J end by 3 bases, with 14 bases between. Looked up from germline, CDR1 is MNHNS and CDR2 is SASEGT. The CDR3 region is CASSEALAGKYYGYTF. CDR3 coding DNA: TGTGCCAGCAGTGAAGCGCTGGCAGGGAAGTACTATGGCTACACCTTC.

The chain combines TRBV19 with TRBJ2-5, with 11 bases lining up with TRBD2. The ends lost 6 bases at V and 3 bases at J; junction bases unmatched: 6. Germline-derived CDR1 and CDR2 are LNHDA and SQIVND (reference sequence). This CDR3 region has 15 residues. This chain's CDR3 is CASRKPGLAEETQYF. Here the CDR3 DNA reads TGTGCCAGTAGAAAACCGGGACTAGCGGAAGAGACCCAGTACTTC.

J is TRBJ2-1 and V is TRBV19, with 7 nucleotides matching TRBD2. CDR3 size: 16 residues. The V gene's germline CDR1 is LNHDA and CDR2 SQIVND (reference sequence). The V and J ends lost 1 base and 6 bases, in that order; junction bases with no gene match: 9. The CDR3 coding sequence is TGTGCCAGTAGTATAGGTCCCAGCGGGATTGGCAATGAGCAGTTCTTC. Residues: CASSIGPSGIGNEQFF.

This clone was counted between two and nine times. The chain has TRBV27 and TRBJ2-7; D remains unclear. This CDR3 comprises 15 residues. Trimming removed 6 bases at V and 4 bases at J, with 19 bases between. The germline V gene has CDR1 MNHEY and CDR2 SMNVEV (reference sequence). The CDR3, as DNA: TGTGCCAGCAGCTCCAGCACTATAGCCCCTTACGAGCAGTACTTC. Translation gives CASSSSTIAPYEQYF.

This rearrangement joins TRBV5-5 to TRBJ2-7; TRBD1 matches 9 bases. In germline, CDR1 is SGHKS, CDR2 YYEKEE (reference sequence). This CDR3 is 15 amino acids long. Losses at the gene ends were 1 base for V and 2 bases for J; bases not matched to a gene: 4. The CDR3 loop is CASSLRGTGTYEQYF. The CDR3 DNA reads as TGTGCCAGCAGCTTGCGCGGGACAGGGACCTACGAGCAGTACTTC.

The chain joins TRBV7-2 to TRBJ1-5; 7 bases are shared with TRBD1. CDR3 length: 13 amino acids. Germline V CDR1 and CDR2: SGHTA, FQGNSA. V gave up 5 bases and J gave up 6 bases; unmatched junction bases: 4. The CDR3 nucleotides are TGTGCCAGCAGCCGACAGGGCGGTCAGCCCCAGCATTTT. It translates to CASSRQGGQPQHF.

The rearrangement uses TRBV28 and TRBJ1-5, with a weak D call TRBD1 (6 bases). The V gene's germline CDR1 is MDHEN and CDR2 SYDVKM. This CDR3 has 17 amino acids. V lost 3 bases and J 5 bases, leaving 20 bases between the germline ends. The CDR3 loop reads CASSLSRGGAFYQPQHF. The CDR3 nucleotides read TGTGCCAGCAGTTTGTCCCGTGGGGGGGCTTTTTATCAGCCCCAGCATTTT.

The V gene is TRBV9, the J gene TRBJ1-5, with 7 bases fitting TRBD1. The CDR3 has 15 amino acids. CDR1 and CDR2 (germline): SGDLS, YYNGEE. V dropped 4 bases and J dropped 6; count of bases not matched to a gene: 10. The CDR3 reads CASSPSGGYSQPQHF. CDR3 DNA sequence: TGTGCCAGCAGCCCCTCAGGGGGTTATAGTCAGCCCCAGCATTTT.

V is TRBV4-1 and J is TRBJ2-7; D gene unclear. Trimming removed 1 base from V and 2 bases from J, with 12 bases in between. Germline CDR1 and CDR2: MGHRA and YSYEKL. CDR3 length equals 15 residues. CDR3 region: CASSQGQAFTYEQYF. The CDR3 bases are TGCGCCAGCAGCCAAGGGCAAGCGTTTACCTACGAGCAGTACTTC.

The rearrangement joins TRBV7-8 to TRBJ2-1; possible D gene TRBD1, 5 bases. From germline, CDR1 is SGHVS and CDR2 FQNEAQ. The CDR3 is made up of 15 amino acids. V lost 2 bases, J lost 2 bases, and 10 bases lay in between. The chain's CDR3 is CASSLRGSPYNEQFF. The CDR3 region has the DNA TGTGCCAGCAGCTTAAGGGGATCCCCCTACAATGAGCAGTTCTTC.

V and J are TRBV29-1 and TRBJ1-2; D uncertain. The CDR3 consists of 13 residues. Germline assignment: CDR1 SQVTM and CDR2 ANQGSEA. Trimming took 6 bases from V and 4 from J, leaving 15 bases between them. CDR3 in amino acids: CSVKKQLTYGYTF. In nucleotides, the CDR3 is TGCAGCGTGAAGAAACAACTAACCTATGGCTACACCTTC.

The V and J genes are TRBV6-1 and TRBJ2-1; possible D gene TRBD1, 5 bases. Looked up from germline, CDR1 is MNHNS and CDR2 is SASEGT. CDR3 size: 14 residues. The V and J ends lost 6 bases and 6 bases respectively, with 15 bases between them. The CDR3 DNA reads as TGTGCCAGCAGCTTGGACAAGAAGGTCAATGAGCAGTTCTTC. Amino acid sequence: CASSLDKKVNEQFF.

The rearrangement links TRBV10-3 to TRBJ2-2, with a weak D call TRBD1 (6 bases). This CDR3 has 15 amino acids. V lost 5 bases to trimming and J lost 4 bases, with 14 bases between them. Germline V gene data show CDR1 as ENHRY and CDR2 as SYGVKD. CDR3 DNA: TGTGCCATCAGTACTGGACAGTTGAGCACCGGGGAGCTGTTTTTT. It encodes CAISTGQLSTGELFF.

The chain combines TRBV2 with TRBJ1-4; 9 bases are shared with TRBD1. The CDR3 spans 13 residues. V lost 10 bases and J lost 5; bases outside the gene matches: 5. Germline V gene data show CDR1 as SNHLY and CDR2 as FYNNEI. The CDR3 protein is CATDRGNNEKLFF. The CDR3 DNA reads as TGTGCCACCGACAGGGGGAACAATGAAAAACTGTTTTTT.

V gene TRBV30 combines with J gene TRBJ2-7; 9 bases are a match to TRBD1. CDR1 GTSNPN and CDR2 SVGIG come from the germline V gene (reference sequence). The CDR3 has 13 residues. The J segment lost 6 bases and the V segment lost 5 bases, leaving 8 bases of the junction unmatched. The CDR3 bases are TGTGCCTGGTATAGGACAGGGGAAAGCGAGCAGTACTTC. Translated, it gives CAWYRTGESEQYF.

The chain employs TRBV7-2 and TRBJ2-4; no firm D call. V lost 1 base to trimming and J lost 5 bases, with 12 bases between them. CDR3 length equals 15 residues. CDR1 and CDR2 from the germline V gene are SGHTA and FQGNSA. CDR3 amino acids: CASSLGVTTQNIQYF. The CDR3 nucleotides are TGTGCCAGCAGCTTAGGAGTCACTACACAAAACATTCAGTACTTC.

The V call is TRBV2, the J call TRBJ1-5; 7 bases are shared with TRBD1. Germline CDR1 reads SNHLY; CDR2 reads FYNNEI. The V gene end was trimmed by 6 bases and the J gene end by 3 bases; junction bases not matched to a gene: 5. The CDR3 covers 14 residues. CDR3 protein: CASRERGLNQPQHF. CDR3 bases: TGTGCCAGCAGGGAAAGGGGGCTCAATCAGCCCCAGCATTTT.